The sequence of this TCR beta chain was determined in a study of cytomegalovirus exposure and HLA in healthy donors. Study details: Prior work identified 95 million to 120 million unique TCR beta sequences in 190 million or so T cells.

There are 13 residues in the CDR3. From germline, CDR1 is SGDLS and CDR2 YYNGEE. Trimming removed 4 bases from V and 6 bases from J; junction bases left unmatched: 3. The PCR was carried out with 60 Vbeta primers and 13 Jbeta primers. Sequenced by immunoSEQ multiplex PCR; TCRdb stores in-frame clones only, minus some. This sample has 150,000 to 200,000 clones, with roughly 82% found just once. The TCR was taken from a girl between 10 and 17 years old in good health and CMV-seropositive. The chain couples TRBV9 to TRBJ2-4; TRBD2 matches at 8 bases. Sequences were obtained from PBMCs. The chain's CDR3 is CASSRGGINIQYF. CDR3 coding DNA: TGTGCCAGCAGCCGGGGGGGGATAAACATTCAGTACTTC.